This TCR beta chain was identified in a study of T cell repertoires in cytomegalovirus infection. Germline V gene lookup returns CDR1 SGHAT and CDR2 FQNNGV. The V gene end was trimmed by 2 bases and the J gene end by 0 bases; junction bases not matched to a gene: 5. CDR3 length equals 16 residues. MiXCR, applied by TCRdb to the reads, yields one record per CDR3 protein. This sample has about 110,000 distinct CDR3 sequences, with 30% found just once. This clonotype appeared a few times. Its target is unknown. The receptor was isolated from a human donor in good health (CMV status not recorded). Some clones in this sample may be carry-over from other donors' samples. The input for sequencing was CD8+ T cells from cultured PBMCs, taken from culture after CMV antigen stimulation. V is TRBV11-2 and J is TRBJ2-3; 7 nucleotides match TRBD1. Here the CDR3 reads CASSLPTGTSTDTQYF. The CDR3, as DNA: TGTGCCAGCAGCTTACCGACAGGGACGAGCACAGATACGCAGTATTTT.